One T cell receptor beta chain is described in this entry. The specificity of this receptor is unknown. Base qualities are missing; no much larger clone stands one base away. The library came from the immunoSEQ multiplex PCR assay. For most patients, genomic DNA was isolated with the Qiagen DNeasy Blood and Tissue Kit and sent frozen to Adaptive Biotechnologies for TCR sequencing. Adaptive Biotechnologies carried out high-throughput TCR-beta CDR3 sequencing of genomic DNA for most patients. The paper's processing steps were these. Adaptive's ImmunoSEQ software supplied the TCR sequencing data for 18 patients, while MiXCR and VDJtools were used to process a few other patients. CD4 versus CD8 sorting errors were corrected by removing sequences found in both subsets at a frequency ratio below 5:1. CDR3 nucleotide sequences shared by donor and recipient were removed because the origin of these sequences could not be assigned. To be classed as alloreactive, a clone needed at least 2-fold expansion over unstimulated cells and a minimum CFSE-low frequency of 0.002% (template counts) or 0.001% (read counts). A clone was considered mappable if detected in the sequenced pre-transplant spleen, lymph node, or MLR CFSE-low populations of the donor or recipient. The cumulative frequency of alloreactive clones was calculated as a percentage of all sequences, weighted by copy number. TCRdb provides this immuneACCESS table in a form limited to in-frame rearrangements. Some clones are lacking; in checked studies, under half of them reflect an unresolved V gene, and why the rest are absent is not known. The D gene and trimming were derived from the DNA, and the V and J assignments and clone size from that table. In this sample the table shows some 100,000 clones, about nine tenths of which occur a single time. The ten largest account for 0.069% of the sample.

In light of the paper, this sample's time point label describes: cells obtained before transplantation from donor or recipient. CD3+CD4+ and CD3+CD8+ populations were FACS-sorted from unstimulated pre-transplant donor and recipient cells taken from spleen or lymph nodes. This specimen comes from a study of graft-versus-host responses after intestinal transplantation (dated by TCRdb to the early 2020s). Study-level background: Recipients received multivisceral, liver-intestinal, or isolated intestinal transplants. Every recipient was given anti-thymocyte globulin induction, then maintenance tacrolimus and steroids for roughly three years. Graft-versus-host and host-versus-graft alloreactive T cell clones were tracked in the graft, circulation and bone marrow after intestinal transplantation using bulk TCR-beta CDR3 sequencing. To identify alloreactive clones, pre-transplant mixed lymphocyte reaction products were sequenced and then compared with unstimulated pre-transplant donor and recipient T cells. The cohort enrolled about two dozen intestinal transplant recipients, one of whom was a retransplant, and a few patients without pretransplant specimens were excluded. Donor T cell macrochimerism was defined as a peak of at least 4% donor T cells among recipient peripheral blood mononuclear cells. Samples from a few later patients were sequenced in-house on an Illumina MiSeq with MiXCR processing rather than by the commercial service.

A distance of 19 bases separates the germline ends of V and J, which lose 5 bases and 5 bases respectively. Inclusive of the bounding cysteine and phenylalanine, the CDR3 is 15 residues long. The entry retains the CDR3 DNA only, 45 bases that are in frame from base 1. From the germline V gene, CDR1 is MDHEN and CDR2 is SYDVKM. What the authors observed across the whole study: Peak levels of circulating GvH clones were associated with declines in HvG clones early after transplant. The relatively low number and heterogeneity of intestinal transplant patients limited the conclusions. GvH clones turned up in recipient bone marrow, with some appearing earlier in ileal mucosa or blood, a pattern consistent with an intestinal mucosal origin. Patients with donor T cell macrochimerism had high GvH to HvG T cell clonal ratios in their allografts.

The receptor was derived from a human donor who was the organ donor for an intestinal transplant. The chain is assembled from TRBV28 and TRBJ2-7; confidence is insufficient to name the D gene. The sequenced sample was unstimulated CD8+ T cells sorted from spleen or lymph node cells, obtained before transplant. Read as DNA, the sequence is TGTGCCAGCAGTGAGGAGATTTTCCTCTCGGACGAGCAGTACTTC. Translated, this is CASSEEIFLSDEQYF. This CDR3, with the reference TRBV28 and TRBJ2-7 proteins standing in past its ends, gives the full variable domain DVKVTQSSRYLVKRTGEKVFLECVQDMDHENMFWYRQDPGLGLRLIYFSYDVKMKEKGDIPEGYSVSREKKERFSLILESASTNQTSMYLCASSEEIFLSDEQYFGPGTRLTVT.